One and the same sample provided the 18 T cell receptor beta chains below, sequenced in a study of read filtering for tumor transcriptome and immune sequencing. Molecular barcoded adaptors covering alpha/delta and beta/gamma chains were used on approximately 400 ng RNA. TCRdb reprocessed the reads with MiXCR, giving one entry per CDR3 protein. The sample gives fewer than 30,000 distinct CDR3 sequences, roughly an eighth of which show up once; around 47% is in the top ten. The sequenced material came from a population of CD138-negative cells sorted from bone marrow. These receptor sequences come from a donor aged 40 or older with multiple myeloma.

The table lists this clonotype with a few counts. CDR3 DNA: TGTGCCAGTAGTAACCCCCCCGAAGGCCAGTACTTC. Protein sequence: CASSNPPEGQYF. V and J are TRBV19 and TRBJ2-4; D is unclear. Germline CDR1 LNHDA, CDR2 SQIVND (reference sequence). This CDR3 region has 12 residues. V lost 4 bases and J 13 bases, leaving 14 bases between the germline ends.

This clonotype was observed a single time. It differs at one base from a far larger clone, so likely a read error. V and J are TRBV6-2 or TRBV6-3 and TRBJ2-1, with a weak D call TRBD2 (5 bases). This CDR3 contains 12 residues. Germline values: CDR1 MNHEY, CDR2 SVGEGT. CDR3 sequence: CASSEGLGYEYF. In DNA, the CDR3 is TGTGCCAGCAGCGAAGGACTTGGCTACGAGTACTTC.

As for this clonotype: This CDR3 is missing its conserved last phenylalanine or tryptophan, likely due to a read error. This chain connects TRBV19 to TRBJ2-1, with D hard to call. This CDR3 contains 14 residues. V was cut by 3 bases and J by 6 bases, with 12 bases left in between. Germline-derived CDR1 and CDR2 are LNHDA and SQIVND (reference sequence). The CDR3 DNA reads TGTGCCAGTAGTATGGGAAGAACCTGCAATGAGCAGTTCCTC. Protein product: CASSMGRTCNEQFL.

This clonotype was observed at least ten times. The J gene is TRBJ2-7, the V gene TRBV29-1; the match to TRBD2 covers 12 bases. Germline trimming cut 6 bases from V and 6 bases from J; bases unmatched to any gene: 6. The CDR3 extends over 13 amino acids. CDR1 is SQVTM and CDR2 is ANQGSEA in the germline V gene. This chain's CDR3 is CSVSTSGSGEQYF. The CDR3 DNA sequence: TGCAGCGTCTCGACTAGCGGGAGCGGCGAGCAGTACTTC.

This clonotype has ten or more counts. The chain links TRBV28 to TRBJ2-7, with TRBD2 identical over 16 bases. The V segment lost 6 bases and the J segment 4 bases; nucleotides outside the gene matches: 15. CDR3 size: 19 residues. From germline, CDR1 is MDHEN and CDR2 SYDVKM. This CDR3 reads CASSGAGTSGRARKYEQYF. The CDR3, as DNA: TGTGCCAGCAGCGGCGCCGGGACTAGCGGGAGGGCCCGGAAGTACGAGCAGTACTTC.

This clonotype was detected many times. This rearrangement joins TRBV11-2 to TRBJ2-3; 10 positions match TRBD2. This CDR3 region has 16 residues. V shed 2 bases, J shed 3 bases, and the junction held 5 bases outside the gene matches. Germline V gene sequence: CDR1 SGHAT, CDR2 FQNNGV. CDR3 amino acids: CASSLLAGEGTDTQYF. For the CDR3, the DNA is TGTGCCAGCAGCTTACTAGCGGGAGAGGGAACAGATACGCAGTATTTT.

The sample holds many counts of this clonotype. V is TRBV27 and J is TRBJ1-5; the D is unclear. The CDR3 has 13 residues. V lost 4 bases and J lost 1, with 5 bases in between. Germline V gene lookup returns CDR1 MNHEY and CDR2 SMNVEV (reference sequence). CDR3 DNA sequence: TGTGCCAGCAGTTCATTAAGCAATCAGCCCCAGCATTTT. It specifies CASSSLSNQPQHF.

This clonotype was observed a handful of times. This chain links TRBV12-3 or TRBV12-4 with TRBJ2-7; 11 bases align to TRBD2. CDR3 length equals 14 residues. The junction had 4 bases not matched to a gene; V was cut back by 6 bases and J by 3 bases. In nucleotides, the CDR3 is TGTGCCAGCAGGGTCACTAGCGGGAGCTACGAGCAGTACTTC. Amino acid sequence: CASRVTSGSYEQYF.

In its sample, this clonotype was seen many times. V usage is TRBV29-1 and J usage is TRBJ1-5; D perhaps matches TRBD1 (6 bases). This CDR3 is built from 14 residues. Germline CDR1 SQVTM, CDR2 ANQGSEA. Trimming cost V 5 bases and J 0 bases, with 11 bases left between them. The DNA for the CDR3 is TGCAGCGTTTACGGACAGCTTAGCAATCAGCCCCAGCATTTT. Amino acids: CSVYGQLSNQPQHF.

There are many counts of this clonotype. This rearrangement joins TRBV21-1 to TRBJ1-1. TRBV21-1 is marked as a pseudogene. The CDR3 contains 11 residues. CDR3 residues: CASTPLTEAFF. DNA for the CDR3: TGTGCCAGCACCCCGTTGACTGAAGCTTTCTTT.

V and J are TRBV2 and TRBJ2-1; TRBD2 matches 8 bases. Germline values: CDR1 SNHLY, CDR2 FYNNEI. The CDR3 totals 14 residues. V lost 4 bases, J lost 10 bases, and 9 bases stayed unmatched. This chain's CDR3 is CASSVSGSEREQFF. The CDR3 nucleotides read TGTGCCAGCAGTGTAAGCGGGAGCGAGCGGGAGCAGTTCTTC.

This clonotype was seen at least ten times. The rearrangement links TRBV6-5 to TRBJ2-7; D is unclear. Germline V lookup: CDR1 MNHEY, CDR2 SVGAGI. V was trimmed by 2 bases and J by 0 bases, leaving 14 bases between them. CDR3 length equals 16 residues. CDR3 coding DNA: TGTGCCAGCAGTTACGGAAACAGACGGAGCTCCTACGAGCAGTACTTC. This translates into CASSYGNRRSSYEQYF.

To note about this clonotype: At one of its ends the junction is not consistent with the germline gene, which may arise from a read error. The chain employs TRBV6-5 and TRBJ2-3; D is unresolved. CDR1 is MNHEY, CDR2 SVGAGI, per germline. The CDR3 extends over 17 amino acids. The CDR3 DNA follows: TGTGCCAGAAGTTACTCACAGCGTTCCCTTCGAGGAGATACGCAGTATTTT. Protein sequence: CARSYSQRSLRGDTQYF.

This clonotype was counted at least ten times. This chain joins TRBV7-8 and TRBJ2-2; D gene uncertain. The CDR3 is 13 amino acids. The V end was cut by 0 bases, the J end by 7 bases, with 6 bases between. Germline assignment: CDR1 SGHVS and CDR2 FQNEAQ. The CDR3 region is CASSLAGGGELFF. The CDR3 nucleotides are TGTGCCAGCAGCTTAGCTGGTGGCGGGGAGCTGTTTTTT. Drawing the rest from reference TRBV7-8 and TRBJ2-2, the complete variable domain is GAGVSQSPRYKVAKRGQDVALRCDPISGHVSLFWYQQALGQGPEFLTYFQNEAQLDKSGLPSDRFFAERPEGSVSTLKIQRTQQEDSAVYLCASSLAGGGELFFGEGSRLTVL.

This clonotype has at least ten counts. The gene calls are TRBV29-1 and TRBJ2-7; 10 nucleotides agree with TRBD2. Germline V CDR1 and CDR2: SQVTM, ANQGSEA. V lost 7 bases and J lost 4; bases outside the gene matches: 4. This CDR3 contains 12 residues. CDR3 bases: TGCAGCGCAGGGACTAGCGTATACGAGCAGTACTTC. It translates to CSAGTSVYEQYF.

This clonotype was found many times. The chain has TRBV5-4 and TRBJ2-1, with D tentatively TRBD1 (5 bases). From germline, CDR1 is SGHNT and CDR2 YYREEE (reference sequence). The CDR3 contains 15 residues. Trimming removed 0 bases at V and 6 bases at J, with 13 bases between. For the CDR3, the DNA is TGTGCCAGCAGCTTGGGGGGCGCTCGTTCCAATGAGCAGTTCTTC. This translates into CASSLGGARSNEQFF.

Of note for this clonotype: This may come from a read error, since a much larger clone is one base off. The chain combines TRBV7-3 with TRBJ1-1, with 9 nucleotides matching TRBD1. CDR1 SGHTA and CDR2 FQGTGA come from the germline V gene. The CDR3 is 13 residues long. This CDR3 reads CASSLTGGTEASF. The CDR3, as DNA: TGTGCCAGCAGCCTCACAGGGGGCACTGAAGCTTCCTTT.

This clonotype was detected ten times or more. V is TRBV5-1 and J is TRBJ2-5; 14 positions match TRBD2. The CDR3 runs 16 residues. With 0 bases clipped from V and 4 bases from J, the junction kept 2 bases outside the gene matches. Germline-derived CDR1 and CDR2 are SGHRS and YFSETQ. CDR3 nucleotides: TGCGCCAGCAGCTTGGAGACTAGCGGGAGGGGAGAGACCCAGTACTTC. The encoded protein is CASSLETSGRGETQYF.